This entry lists 8 T cell receptor beta chains sequenced from one sample in a study of T cell changes during pregnancy in multiple sclerosis. Data came from immunoSEQ multiplex PCR; TCRdb stores just in-frame clones and leaves some out. The sample consists of some 60,000 clones, less than 95% of them appearing once. Sample: peripheral blood, taken in the third trimester of pregnancy. The receptors were gathered from a female donor in good health, enrolled as a control in a pregnancy study.

The V and J genes are TRBV5-6 and TRBJ2-7; weak D call: TRBD2 (6 bases). The V end lost 6 bases, the J end lost 3 bases, and 22 bases lay between the germline ends. The germline CDR1 and CDR2 sequences are SGHDT and YYEEEE. The CDR3 spans 16 residues. DNA of the CDR3: TGTGCCAGCACACCTGGGGGGAGGTCGATTCGCTACGAGCAGTACTTC. Amino acid sequence: CASTPGGRSIRYEQYF.

With respect to this clone: Other nucleotide sequences from this sample produce the same CDR3. The genes are TRBV25-1 and TRBJ2-5; D uncertain. Germline CDR1 is MGHDK and CDR2 is SYGVNS. The V and J ends lost 5 bases and 2 bases respectively, with 15 bases between them. The CDR3 runs 15 residues. CDR3 in amino acids: CASSTRSFAQETQYF. The CDR3 bases are TGTGCCAGCAGTACCCGGTCATTCGCACAAGAGACCCAGTACTTC.

The V call is TRBV9, the J call TRBJ2-2; the D gene is possibly TRBD1 (5 bases). Trimming left V 3 bases short and J 3 bases short, with 15 bases between. The germline V gene has CDR1 SGDLS and CDR2 YYNGEE. The CDR3 is made up of 16 amino acids. CDR3 sequence: CASSEGFGWDTGELFF. CDR3 DNA sequence: TGTGCCAGCAGCGAGGGGTTTGGATGGGACACCGGGGAGCTGTTTTTT. The full variable domain, in which reference TRBV9 and TRBJ2-2 provide the parts outside the CDR3, is DSGVTQTPKHLITATGQRVTLRCSPRSGDLSVYWYQQSLDQGLQFLIQYYNGEERAKGNILERFSAQQFPDLHSELNLSSLELGDSALYFCASSEGFGWDTGELFFGEGSRLTVL.

The chain carries TRBV27 and TRBJ1-5; 7 nucleotides align to TRBD1. The CDR3 is 15 amino acids. CDR1 is MNHEY and CDR2 is SMNVEV in the germline V gene (reference sequence). The J segment lost 9 bases and the V segment lost 5 bases, leaving 13 bases of the junction unmatched. DNA of the CDR3: TGTGCCAGCAGTACCCCGGACAGGTGGCTCGGGCCCCAGCATTTT. Residues: CASSTPDRWLGPQHF.

This sequence joins TRBV4-1 and TRBJ2-3, with TRBD2 matching over 9 bases. Germline values: CDR1 MGHRA, CDR2 YSYEKL. The trim removed 1 base at V and 5 bases at J, leaving 10 bases unmatched. CDR3 size: 17 residues. CDR3 DNA sequence: TGCGCCAGCAGCCAAGTGAGACTAGCGGAGTCAGGAGATACGCAGTATTTT. It specifies CASSQVRLAESGDTQYF.

The gene calls are TRBV18 and TRBJ1-1, with 8 bases aligning to TRBD1. The length of the CDR3 is 14 residues. Germline V gives CDR1 KGHSH, CDR2 LQKENI. Germline trimming cut 3 bases from V and 6 bases from J; bases unmatched to any gene: 6. DNA for the CDR3: TGTGCCAGCTCACCCTGGACAGGGCCCCCTGAAGCTTTCTTT. Its protein is CASSPWTGPPEAFF.

The chain has TRBV2 and TRBJ1-4; a weak D match, TRBD1 (6 bases). V was cut by 6 bases and J by 5 bases, with 13 bases left in between. The length of the CDR3 is 14 residues. CDR1 SNHLY and CDR2 FYNNEI come from the germline V gene. The CDR3 spells CASRRTGRNEKLFF. The CDR3 DNA sequence: TGTGCCAGCAGGAGAACAGGGAGAAATGAAAAACTGTTTTTT.

The chain has TRBV4-1 and TRBJ1-2; TRBD1 is a possible D gene (5 bases). V gave up 1 base and J gave up 5 bases, with 14 bases separating them. In germline, CDR1 is MGHRA, CDR2 YSYEKL. CDR3 length equals 15 residues. The CDR3 coding sequence is TGCGCCAGCAGCCAAGGGGGGGGTTTTCATTATGGCTACACCTTC. Its translation: CASSQGGGFHYGYTF.